Each of the 25 T cell receptor beta chains below was sequenced from the same sample in a study of cytomegalovirus exposure and HLA in healthy donors. The PCR used 60 Vbeta and 13 Jbeta primers. TCRdb's table, derived via immunoSEQ multiplex PCR, lists solely in-frame clones and lacks some. In the table there are 150,000 to 200,000 clones, approximately 81% of which are singletons. Sequencing was done on a sample of PBMCs. These receptors came from a boy aged 2 to 10 in good health and CMV-seronegative.

This clone showed up just once. For the CDR3, the DNA is TGCGCCAGCAGCTTGGCCGGCAGGGTCTCAGAAGAGACCCAGTACTTC. The encoded protein is CASSLAGRVSEETQYF. The chain couples TRBV5-1 to TRBJ2-5; the D gene is possibly TRBD1 (5 bases). The germline CDR1 and CDR2 sequences are SGHRS and YFSETQ. V lost 0 bases and J 3 bases, leaving 15 bases between the germline ends. The CDR3 covers 16 residues. Complete variable domain (other parts from reference TRBV5-1 and TRBJ2-5): KAGVTQTPRYLIKTRGQQVTLSCSPISGHRSVSWYQQTPGQGLQFLFEYFSETQRNKGNFPGRFSGRQFSNSRSEMNVSTLELGDSALYLCASSLAGRVSEETQYFGPGTRLLVL.

The chain links TRBV5-4 to TRBJ2-3; 7 bases fit TRBD2. V lost 4 bases to trimming and J lost 2 bases; unmatched junction nucleotides: 10. Germline V gene data show CDR1 as SGHNT and CDR2 as YYREEE (reference sequence). This CDR3 spans 16 amino acids. The CDR3 reads CASSRKAGITTDTQYF. CDR3 in DNA: TGTGCCAGCAGCCGAAAAGCGGGAATAACCACAGATACGCAGTATTTT.

The V call is TRBV29-1, the J call TRBJ1-1, with 7 bases fitting TRBD1. This CDR3 has 14 amino acids. The V gene's germline CDR1 is SQVTM and CDR2 ANQGSEA. The junction had 10 bases not matched to a gene; V was cut back by 6 bases and J by 3 bases. This CDR3 is CSVSIGGAYTEAFF. CDR3 DNA: TGCAGCGTCTCTATAGGGGGCGCGTACACTGAAGCTTTCTTT.

This rearrangement joins TRBV6-1 to TRBJ2-5; perhaps TRBD1 as D (7 bases). The CDR3 spans 14 residues. V was clipped by 6 bases and J by 0 bases, with 11 bases between them. CDR1 and CDR2 from the germline V gene are MNHNS and SASEGT. CDR3 amino acids: CASRTGRYQETQYF. As DNA, the CDR3 is TGTGCCAGCAGGACAGGGAGGTACCAAGAGACCCAGTACTTC.

The chain couples TRBV18 to TRBJ2-7; tentatively, D is TRBD2 (5 bases). CDR1 is KGHSH and CDR2 is LQKENI in the germline V gene. The ends were cut back, 3 bases at V and 3 bases at J, with 9 bases in the middle. The CDR3 is 13 amino acids. As DNA, the CDR3 is TGTGCCAGCTCACCCGGACTCGGCTACGAGCAGTACTTC. As protein: CASSPGLGYEQYF. Full variable domain (rest looked up from reference TRBV18 and TRBJ2-7): NAGVMQNPRHLVRRRGQEARLRCSPMKGHSHVYWYRQLPEEGLKFMVYLQKENIIDESGMPKERFSAEFPKEGPSILRIQQVVRGDSAAYFCASSPGLGYEQYFGPGTRLTVT.

The gene calls are TRBV30 and TRBJ2-7; 8 bases line up with TRBD2. Trimming cost V 8 bases and J 3 bases; bases outside gene matches: 6. The CDR3 covers 12 residues. Germline V CDR1 and CDR2: GTSNPN, SVGIG (reference sequence). CDR3 sequence (DNA): TGTGCCGGGACGACTAGCGTCTACGAGCAGTACTTC. This gives the protein CAGTTSVYEQYF. The full variable domain, rest sourced from reference TRBV30 and TRBJ2-7, is SQTIHQWPATLVQPVGSPLSLECTVEGTSNPNLYWYRQAAGRGLQLLFYSVGIGQISSEVPQNLSASRPQDRQFILSSKKLLLSDSGFYLCAGTTSVYEQYFGPGTRLTVT.

The chain is built from TRBV28 and TRBJ2-1; D is ambiguous. CDR1 and CDR2 (germline): MDHEN, SYDVKM. V was cut by 8 bases and J by 2 bases, with 16 bases left in between. The CDR3 extends over 15 amino acids. CDR3 sequence reads: CASYLSSAPYNEQFF. Here the CDR3 DNA reads TGTGCCAGCTACCTATCTAGTGCTCCCTACAATGAGCAGTTCTTC.

V usage is TRBV5-6 and J usage is TRBJ2-1; 10 bases line up with TRBD2. The germline V gene has CDR1 SGHDT and CDR2 YYEEEE. This CDR3 has 16 residues. V was clipped by 1 base and J by 7 bases; unmatched bases: 8. DNA for the CDR3: TGTGCCAGCAGCTTGTATCTAGCGGGAGTTGGTAATGAGCAGTTCTTC. Residues: CASSLYLAGVGNEQFF.

The chain uses TRBV10-1 and TRBJ2-7; 7 nucleotides line up with TRBD2. There are 14 residues in the CDR3. CDR1 is WNHNN and CDR2 is SYGVQD in the germline V gene (reference sequence). The V segment lost 4 bases and the J segment 2 bases; nucleotides outside the gene matches: 5. CDR3 loop: CASSVGTTPYEQYF. In DNA form, the CDR3 reads TGCGCCAGCAGTGTCGGGACTACCCCCTACGAGCAGTACTTC.

DNA of the CDR3: TGTGCCAGCAGCCCCGGGACAGGGGTGTTGCAGCCCCAGCATTTT. Its protein is CASSPGTGVLQPQHF. The gene calls are TRBV5-5 and TRBJ1-5; TRBD1 agrees at 10 bases. Germline V CDR1 and CDR2: SGHKS, YYEKEE (reference sequence). This CDR3 region has 15 residues. V shed 4 bases and J 7 bases; nucleotides not matched to a gene: 8.

The table lists this clone with a few counts. The rearrangement links TRBV29-1 to TRBJ2-1; TRBD2 is a possible D gene (6 bases). The length of the CDR3 is 13 residues. Per germline, CDR1 SQVTM and CDR2 ANQGSEA. V was cut by 5 bases and J by 5 bases, with 13 bases left in between. CDR3 protein: CSVNSPSDNEQFF. CDR3 sequence (DNA): TGCAGCGTTAACAGCCCTAGCGACAATGAGCAGTTCTTC.

This clone has more than one count but fewer than ten. The rearrangement joins TRBV6-1 to TRBJ2-1; the match to TRBD2 covers 7 bases. With V trimmed by 2 bases and J by 4 bases, 5 bases remained unmatched. Germline values: CDR1 MNHNS, CDR2 SASEGT. The CDR3 length is 15 residues. CDR3 in amino acids: CASSELSGIYNEQFF. CDR3 sequence (DNA): TGTGCCAGCAGTGAACTAAGCGGGATTTACAATGAGCAGTTCTTC.

This chain joins TRBV11-2 and TRBJ2-1; D gene ambiguous. This CDR3 has 14 amino acids. The V gene lost 1 base and the J gene lost 7 bases, with 11 bases spanning the gap. In germline, CDR1 is SGHAT, CDR2 FQNNGV. The CDR3 sequence is CASSLVGDWNEQFF. The CDR3 region has the DNA TGTGCCAGCAGCTTAGTAGGAGACTGGAATGAGCAGTTCTTC.

In this sample, this clone turned up a few times. The chain employs TRBV7-2 and TRBJ2-3; 8 nucleotides agree with TRBD2. With V trimmed by 2 bases and J by 5 bases, 6 bases remained unmatched. The CDR3 spans 15 residues. CDR1 and CDR2 from the germline V gene are SGHTA and FQGNSA. The CDR3 loop is CASSLISGRGDTQYF. CDR3 sequence (DNA): TGTGCCAGCAGCTTAATATCCGGGAGGGGAGATACGCAGTATTTT.

The chain links TRBV28 to TRBJ2-7; 7 bases line up with TRBD1. The CDR3 is 15 residues long. V shed 6 bases, J shed 0 bases, and the junction held 8 bases outside the gene matches. In germline, CDR1 is MDHEN, CDR2 SYDVKM. The CDR3 region is CASSLSGTVSYEQYF. CDR3 in DNA: TGTGCCAGCAGCCTCTCAGGGACAGTCTCCTACGAGCAGTACTTC.

The chain is built from TRBV7-9 and TRBJ1-4, with 9 bases matching TRBD1. Trimming took 3 bases from V and 8 from J; bases not matched to a gene: 10. The germline gives CDR1 SEHNR, CDR2 FQNEAQ (reference sequence). This CDR3 is built from 16 residues. The CDR3 reads CASSFVPGQGEEKLFF. The CDR3 DNA reads TGTGCCAGCAGCTTTGTACCGGGACAGGGTGAGGAAAAACTGTTTTTT.

V gene TRBV6-5 combines with J gene TRBJ1-6; 8 bases are a match to TRBD1. V lost 0 bases and J lost 6; bases outside the gene matches: 4. In germline, CDR1 is MNHEY, CDR2 SVGAGI. The CDR3 sequence is 16 residues long. As DNA, the CDR3 is TGTGCCAGCAGTTACTCAGACAGGGGACGTAATTCACCCCTCCACTTT. As protein: CASSYSDRGRNSPLHF.

The V call is TRBV28, the J call TRBJ2-5; D is uncertain. Trimming stripped 6 bases from V and 2 bases from J, with 10 bases between. Germline V gene data show CDR1 as MDHEN and CDR2 as SYDVKM. This CDR3 has 13 residues. CDR3 in amino acids: CASSLYRQETQYF. The CDR3 DNA is TGTGCCAGCAGCCTTTACAGACAAGAGACCCAGTACTTC. The variable domain in full, completed from reference TRBV28 and TRBJ2-5, reads DVKVTQSSRYLVKRTGEKVFLECVQDMDHENMFWYRQDPGLGLRLIYFSYDVKMKEKGDIPEGYSVSREKKERFSLILESASTNQTSMYLCASSLYRQETQYFGPGTRLLVL.

This chain uses TRBV27 with TRBJ1-2; 7 bases fit TRBD1. V was pared by 6 bases and J by 0 bases, with 7 bases of the junction left unmatched. The CDR3 covers 15 residues. Germline V lookup: CDR1 MNHEY, CDR2 SMNVEV (reference sequence). This CDR3 is CASSSGQTPNYGYTF. DNA of the CDR3: TGTGCCAGCAGCTCGGGACAGACTCCTAACTATGGCTACACCTTC.

The V gene is TRBV5-1, the J gene TRBJ2-7, with 9 bases lining up with TRBD1. This CDR3 is 14 amino acids long. CDR1 and CDR2 (germline): SGHRS, YFSETQ. The V segment lost 4 bases and the J segment 1 base; nucleotides outside the gene matches: 3. The CDR3 DNA sequence: TGCGCCAGCAGCCCCGGACAGGGGTCCTACGAGCAGTACTTC. Its translation is CASSPGQGSYEQYF.

The V gene is TRBV12-2, the J gene TRBJ2-7; the table's D call of TRBD1 was not tested on the DNA. TRBV12-2 is reported as a pseudogene. CDR3 length: 17 residues. As DNA, the CDR3 is TGTGCAAGTCGCAACAACAGACAGGGTGCCAAGGACTACGAGCAGTACTTC. Its protein is CASRNNRQGAKDYEQYF.

In the case of this clone: Other DNA sequences in this sample translate to the same CDR3. The V gene is TRBV15, the J gene TRBJ2-1, with 9 bases lining up with TRBD2. Germline trimming cut 0 bases from V and 2 bases from J; bases unmatched to any gene: 5. CDR3 size: 17 residues. From germline, CDR1 is LNHNV and CDR2 YYDKDF (reference sequence). The CDR3 nucleotides read TGTGCCACCAGCAGAGATCGTCGACTAGCGGCCTACAATGAGCAGTTCTTC. It encodes CATSRDRRLAAYNEQFF. Full variable domain (missing parts from reference TRBV15 and TRBJ2-1): DAMVIQNPRYQVTQFGKPVTLSCSQTLNHNVMYWYQQKSSQAPKLLFHYYDKDFNNEADTPDNFQSRRPNTSFCFLDIRSPGLGDTAMYLCATSRDRRLAAYNEQFFGPGTRLTVL.

This rearrangement joins TRBV6-5 to TRBJ2-1, with 8 bases fitting TRBD2. Germline CDR1 and CDR2: MNHEY and SVGAGI. This CDR3 has 14 residues. With V trimmed by 6 bases and J by 7 bases, 8 bases remained unmatched. The CDR3 region has the DNA TGTGCCAGCAGACCGGGACTAGTATATAATGAGCAGTTCTTC. Translated, it gives CASRPGLVYNEQFF.

This chain uses TRBV5-6 with TRBJ2-1; 7 positions match TRBD2. J was trimmed by 7 bases and V by 4 bases; bases with no gene match: 5. Germline values: CDR1 SGHDT, CDR2 YYEEEE. The CDR3 is 13 residues long. As DNA, the CDR3 is TGTGCCAGCAGCCGTGGACTAGTAAATGAGCAGTTCTTC. Its translation: CASSRGLVNEQFF. The complete variable domain, with remaining parts taken from reference TRBV5-6 and TRBJ2-1, reads DAGVTQSPTHLIKTRGQQVTLRCSPKSGHDTVSWYQQALGQGPQFIFQYYEEEERQRGNFPDRFSGHQFPNYSSELNVNALLLGDSALYLCASSRGLVNEQFFGPGTRLTVL.

The rearrangement links TRBV19 to TRBJ1-3; no definite D call. V lost 3 bases and J 4 bases, leaving 13 bases between the germline ends. Germline V lookup: CDR1 LNHDA, CDR2 SQIVND (reference sequence). This CDR3 is 15 amino acids long. The CDR3 sequence is CASSIAGVEGNTIYF. In DNA form, the CDR3 reads TGTGCCAGTAGTATCGCGGGTGTGGAAGGAAACACCATATATTTT.